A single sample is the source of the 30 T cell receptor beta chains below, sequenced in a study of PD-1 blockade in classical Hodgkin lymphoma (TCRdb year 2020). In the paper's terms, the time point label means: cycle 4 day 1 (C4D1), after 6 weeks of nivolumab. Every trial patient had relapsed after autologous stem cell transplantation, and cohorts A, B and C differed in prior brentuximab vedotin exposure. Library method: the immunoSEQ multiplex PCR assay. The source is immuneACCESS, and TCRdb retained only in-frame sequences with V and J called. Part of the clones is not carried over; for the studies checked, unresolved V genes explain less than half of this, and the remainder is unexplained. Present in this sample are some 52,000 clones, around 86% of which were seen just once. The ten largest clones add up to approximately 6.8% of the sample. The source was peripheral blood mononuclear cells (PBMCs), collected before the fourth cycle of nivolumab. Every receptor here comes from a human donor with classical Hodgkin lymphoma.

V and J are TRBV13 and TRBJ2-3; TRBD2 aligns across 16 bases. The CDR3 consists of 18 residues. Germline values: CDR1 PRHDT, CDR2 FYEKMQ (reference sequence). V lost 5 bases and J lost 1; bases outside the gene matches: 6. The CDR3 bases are TGTGCCAGCAGCGGGGGACTAGCGGGGGGGCCCCGCACAGATACGCAGTATTTT. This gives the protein CASSGGLAGGPRTDTQYF.

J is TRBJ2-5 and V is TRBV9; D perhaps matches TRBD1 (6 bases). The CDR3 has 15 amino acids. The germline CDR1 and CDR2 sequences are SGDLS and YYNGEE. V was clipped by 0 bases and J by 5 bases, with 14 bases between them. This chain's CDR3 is CASSVAQGRKETQYF. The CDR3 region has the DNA TGTGCCAGCAGCGTAGCTCAGGGGAGAAAGGAGACCCAGTACTTC.

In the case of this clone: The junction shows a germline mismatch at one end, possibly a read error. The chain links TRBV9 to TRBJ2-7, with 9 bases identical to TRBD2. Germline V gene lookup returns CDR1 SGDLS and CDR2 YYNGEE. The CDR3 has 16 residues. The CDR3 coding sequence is TGTGCCAGCAGCGTAGAGGCAGGGACTAGCTCCAACGAGCAGTACTTC. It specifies CASSVEAGTSSNEQYF.

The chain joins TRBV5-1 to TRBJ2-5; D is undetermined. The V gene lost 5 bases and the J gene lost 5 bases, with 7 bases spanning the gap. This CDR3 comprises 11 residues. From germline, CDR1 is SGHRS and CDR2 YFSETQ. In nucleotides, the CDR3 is TGCGCCAGCAGGCTCAGTGAGACCCAGTACTTC. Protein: CASRLSETQYF.

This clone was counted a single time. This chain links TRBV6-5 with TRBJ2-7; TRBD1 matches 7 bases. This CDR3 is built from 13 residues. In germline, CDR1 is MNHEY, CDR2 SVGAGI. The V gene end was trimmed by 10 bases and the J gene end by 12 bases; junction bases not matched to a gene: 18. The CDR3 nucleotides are TGTGCCATCCGGGGTAGGGGGCGCGCGACTTTGTACTTC. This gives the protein CAIRGRGRATLYF.

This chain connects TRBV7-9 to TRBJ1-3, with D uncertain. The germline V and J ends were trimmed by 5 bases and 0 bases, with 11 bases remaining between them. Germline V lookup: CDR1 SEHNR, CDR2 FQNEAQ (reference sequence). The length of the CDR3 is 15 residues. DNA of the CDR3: TGTGCCAGCAGCCCCGGACGGGGCTCTGGAAACACCATATATTTT. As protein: CASSPGRGSGNTIYF.

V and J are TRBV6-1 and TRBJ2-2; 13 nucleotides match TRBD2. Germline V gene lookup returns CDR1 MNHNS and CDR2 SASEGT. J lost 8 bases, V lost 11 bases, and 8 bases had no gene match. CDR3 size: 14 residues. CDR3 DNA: TGTGCCTCCGCCCGGACTAGCGGGAGTGGGGAGCTGTTTTTT. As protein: CASARTSGSGELFF.

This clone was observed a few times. The CDR3 DNA is TGTGCCAGTAGTTCTAGGGGATCCTATAATTCACCCCTCCACTTT. It encodes CASSSRGSYNSPLHF. The chain links TRBV19 to TRBJ1-6; a weak D match, TRBD1 (5 bases). Trimming took off 5 bases at V and 1 base at J, with 9 bases between the two ends. The CDR3 contains 15 residues. The V gene's germline CDR1 is LNHDA and CDR2 SQIVND (reference sequence).

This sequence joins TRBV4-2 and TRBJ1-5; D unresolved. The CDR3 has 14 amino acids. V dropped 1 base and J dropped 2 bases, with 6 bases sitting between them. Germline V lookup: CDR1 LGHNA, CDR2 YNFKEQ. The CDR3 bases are TGTGCCAGCAGCCAAGGAGATGGCAATCAGCCCCAGCATTTT. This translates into CASSQGDGNQPQHF.

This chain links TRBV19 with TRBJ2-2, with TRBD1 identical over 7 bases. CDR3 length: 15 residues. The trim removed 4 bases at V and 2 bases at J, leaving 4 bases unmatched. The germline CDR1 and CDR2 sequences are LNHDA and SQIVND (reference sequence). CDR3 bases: TGTGCCAGTAGTAGGGGGACAGCAAACACCGGGGAGCTGTTTTTT. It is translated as CASSRGTANTGELFF.

CDR3 sequence reads: CASSLGPGPQEETQYF. The CDR3 region has the DNA TGTGCCAGCAGCTTAGGACCGGGACCGCAGGAAGAGACCCAGTACTTC. This chain connects TRBV7-8 to TRBJ2-5, with D perhaps assigned TRBD1 or TRBD2 (5 bases each). CDR3 length equals 16 residues. Trimming stripped 1 base from V and 3 bases from J, with 15 bases between. Per the germline V gene, CDR1 is SGHVS and CDR2 is FQNEAQ.

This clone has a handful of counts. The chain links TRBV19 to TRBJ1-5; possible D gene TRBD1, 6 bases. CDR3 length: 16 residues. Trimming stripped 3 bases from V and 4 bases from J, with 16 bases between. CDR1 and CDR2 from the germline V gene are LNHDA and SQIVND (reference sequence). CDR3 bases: TGTGCCAGTAGTATTACGGCAGGGGATTGGAATCAGCCCCAGCATTTT. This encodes CASSITAGDWNQPQHF.

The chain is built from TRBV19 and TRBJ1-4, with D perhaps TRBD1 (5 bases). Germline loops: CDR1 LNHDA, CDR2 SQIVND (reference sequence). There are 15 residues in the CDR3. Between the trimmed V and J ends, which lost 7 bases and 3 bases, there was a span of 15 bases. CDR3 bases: TGTGCCAGTACCCGGGGGGGTACAGCTAATGAAAAACTGTTTTTT. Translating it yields CASTRGGTANEKLFF.

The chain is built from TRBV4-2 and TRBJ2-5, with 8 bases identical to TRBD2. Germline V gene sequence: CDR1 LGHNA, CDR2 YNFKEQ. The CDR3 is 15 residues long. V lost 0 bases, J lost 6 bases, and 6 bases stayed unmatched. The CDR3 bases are TGTGCCAGCAGCCAAGATATGGCGGGGGGTAAGACCCAGTACTTC. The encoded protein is CASSQDMAGGKTQYF.

The CDR3, as DNA: TGTGCCAGCAGTTTTACGGGGCAGAACTATGGCTACACCTTC. This gives the protein CASSFTGQNYGYTF. The chain recombines TRBV28 with TRBJ1-2, with D maybe TRBD1 (5 bases). Trimming pared 3 bases from V and 2 bases from J, leaving 10 bases between. CDR3 length: 14 residues. Germline V CDR1 and CDR2: MDHEN, SYDVKM.

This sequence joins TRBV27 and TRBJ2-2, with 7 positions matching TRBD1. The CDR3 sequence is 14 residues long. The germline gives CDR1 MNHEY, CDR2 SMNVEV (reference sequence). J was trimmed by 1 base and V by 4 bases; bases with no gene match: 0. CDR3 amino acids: CASSSGGNTGELFF. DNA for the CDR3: TGTGCCAGCAGTTCAGGGGGGAACACCGGGGAGCTGTTTTTT.

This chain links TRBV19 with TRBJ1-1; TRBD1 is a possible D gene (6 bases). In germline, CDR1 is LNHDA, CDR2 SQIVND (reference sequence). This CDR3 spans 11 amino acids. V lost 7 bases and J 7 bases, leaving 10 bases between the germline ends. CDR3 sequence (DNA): TGTGCCAGTATTCAGGGGTTTGAAGCTTTCTTT. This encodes CASIQGFEAFF.

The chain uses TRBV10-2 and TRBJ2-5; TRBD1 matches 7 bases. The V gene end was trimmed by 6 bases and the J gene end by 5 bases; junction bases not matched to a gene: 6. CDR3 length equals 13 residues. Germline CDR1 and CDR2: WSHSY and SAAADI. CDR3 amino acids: CASRLDRWETQYF. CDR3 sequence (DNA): TGCGCCAGCAGATTGGACAGGTGGGAGACCCAGTACTTC.

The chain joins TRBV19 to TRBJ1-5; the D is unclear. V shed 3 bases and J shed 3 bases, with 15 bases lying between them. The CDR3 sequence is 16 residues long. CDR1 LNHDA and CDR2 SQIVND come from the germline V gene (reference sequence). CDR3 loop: CASSIFVVFVNQPQHF. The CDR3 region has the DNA TGTGCCAGTAGTATTTTCGTGGTTTTTGTCAATCAGCCCCAGCATTTT.

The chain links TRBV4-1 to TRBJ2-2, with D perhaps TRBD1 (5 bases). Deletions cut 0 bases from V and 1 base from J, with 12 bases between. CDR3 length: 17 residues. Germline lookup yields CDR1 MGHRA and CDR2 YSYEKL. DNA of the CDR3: TGCGCCAGCAGCCAAGATCCCGGACACTTGAACACCGGGGAGCTGTTTTTT. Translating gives CASSQDPGHLNTGELFF.

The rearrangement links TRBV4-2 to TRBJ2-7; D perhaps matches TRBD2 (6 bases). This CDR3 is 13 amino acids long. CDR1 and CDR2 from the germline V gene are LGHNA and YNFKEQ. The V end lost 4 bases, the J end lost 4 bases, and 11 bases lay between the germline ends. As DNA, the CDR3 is TGTGCCAGCAGCCGAACGGGGGTTTACGAGCAGTACTTC. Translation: CASSRTGVYEQYF.

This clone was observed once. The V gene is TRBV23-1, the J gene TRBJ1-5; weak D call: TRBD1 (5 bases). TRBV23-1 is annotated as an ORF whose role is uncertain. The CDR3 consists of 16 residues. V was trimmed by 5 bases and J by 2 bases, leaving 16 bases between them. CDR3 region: CASSSSGGKCNQPQHF. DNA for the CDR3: TGCGCCAGCAGTTCATCGGGGGGGAAGTGCAATCAGCCCCAGCATTTT.

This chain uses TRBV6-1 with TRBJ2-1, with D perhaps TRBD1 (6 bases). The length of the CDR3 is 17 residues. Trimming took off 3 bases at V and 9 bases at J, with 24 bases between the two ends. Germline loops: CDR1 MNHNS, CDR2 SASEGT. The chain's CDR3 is CASSERKVILGTIEQFF. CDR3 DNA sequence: TGTGCCAGCAGTGAGCGCAAGGTGATCCTGGGGACAATTGAGCAGTTCTTC.

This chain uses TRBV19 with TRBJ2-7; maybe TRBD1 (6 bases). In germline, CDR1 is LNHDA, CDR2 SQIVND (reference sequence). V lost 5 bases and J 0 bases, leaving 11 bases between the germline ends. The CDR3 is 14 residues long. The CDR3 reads CASSEQGSSYEQYF. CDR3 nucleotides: TGTGCCAGTAGTGAGCAGGGGAGCTCCTACGAGCAGTACTTC.

This chain's CDR3 is CASSASRQGQGTQYF. CDR3 sequence (DNA): TGTGCCAGCAGCGCCAGTAGGCAGGGCCAGGGTACGCAGTATTTT. This chain uses TRBV7-3 with TRBJ2-3, with a tentative D call TRBD1 (5 bases). Per germline, CDR1 SGHTA and CDR2 FQGTGA. There are 15 residues in the CDR3. The V end lost 5 bases, the J end lost 8 bases, and 20 bases lay between the germline ends.

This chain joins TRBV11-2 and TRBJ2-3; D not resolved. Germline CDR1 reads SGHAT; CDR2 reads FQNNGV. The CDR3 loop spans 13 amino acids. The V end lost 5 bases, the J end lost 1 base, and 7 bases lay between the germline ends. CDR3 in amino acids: CASSPDGTDTQYF. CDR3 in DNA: TGTGCCAGCAGCCCCGACGGCACAGATACGCAGTATTTT.

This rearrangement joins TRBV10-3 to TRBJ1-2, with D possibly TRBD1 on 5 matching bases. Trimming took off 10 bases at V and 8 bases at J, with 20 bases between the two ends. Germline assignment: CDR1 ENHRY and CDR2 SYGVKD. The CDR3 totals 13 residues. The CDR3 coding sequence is TGTGCCACTCGAAGGGGCCGGCCTGAGGGCTACACCTTC. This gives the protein CATRRGRPEGYTF.

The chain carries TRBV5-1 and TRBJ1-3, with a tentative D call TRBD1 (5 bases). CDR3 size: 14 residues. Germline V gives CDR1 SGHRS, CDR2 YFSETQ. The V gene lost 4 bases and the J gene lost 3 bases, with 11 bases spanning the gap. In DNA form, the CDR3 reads TGCGCCAGCAGCGTGGGGGATGGTGGAAACACCATATATTTT. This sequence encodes CASSVGDGGNTIYF. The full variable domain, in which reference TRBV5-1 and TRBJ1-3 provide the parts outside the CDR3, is KAGVTQTPRYLIKTRGQQVTLSCSPISGHRSVSWYQQTPGQGLQFLFEYFSETQRNKGNFPGRFSGRQFSNSRSEMNVSTLELGDSALYLCASSVGDGGNTIYFGEGSWLTVV.

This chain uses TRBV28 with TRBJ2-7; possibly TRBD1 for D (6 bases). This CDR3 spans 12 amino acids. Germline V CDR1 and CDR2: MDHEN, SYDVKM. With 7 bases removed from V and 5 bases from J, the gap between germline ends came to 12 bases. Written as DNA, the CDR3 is TGTGCCAGCAAACTACAGGGTGACGAGCAGTACTTC. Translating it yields CASKLQGDEQYF.

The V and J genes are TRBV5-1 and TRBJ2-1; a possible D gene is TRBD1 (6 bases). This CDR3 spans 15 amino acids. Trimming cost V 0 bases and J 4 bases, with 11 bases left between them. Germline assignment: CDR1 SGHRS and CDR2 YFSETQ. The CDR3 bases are TGCGCCAGCAGCTTGGAGGGCAGGGGATACAATGAGCAGTTCTTC. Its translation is CASSLEGRGYNEQFF.